The 14 T cell receptor beta chains in this list originate from one sample, sequenced in a study of blood T cell repertoires in COVID-19. The table came from immunoSEQ multiplex PCR; TCRdb's copy has only in-frame clones and leaves some out. The sample has around 380,000 clones; around 87% are singletons. Sequenced sample: PBMCs or T cells enriched from blood (not recorded which). These receptors were taken from a man under 40 who had recovered from COVID-19.

This clone was detected only a few times. V usage is TRBV5-1 and J usage is TRBJ2-7; D may be TRBD1 (5 bases). Germline CDR1 and CDR2: SGHRS and YFSETQ. The germline V and J ends were trimmed by 1 base and 0 bases, with 11 bases remaining between them. CDR3 length equals 15 residues. The CDR3 sequence: CASSLRQTASYEQYF. As DNA, the CDR3 is TGCGCCAGCAGCTTGAGACAGACAGCCTCCTACGAGCAGTACTTC.

The chain carries TRBV7-8 and TRBJ1-4; the match to TRBD1 covers 7 bases. V lost 0 bases, J lost 3 bases, and 7 bases stayed unmatched. Germline CDR1 reads SGHVS; CDR2 reads FQNEAQ. The CDR3 sequence is 17 residues long. The CDR3 nucleotides are TGTGCCAGCAGCTTAGCTTGGGTGGGACAGCCTAATGAAAAACTGTTTTTT. This codes for CASSLAWVGQPNEKLFF.

The chain combines TRBV6-1 with TRBJ1-1; 7 bases fit TRBD1. CDR1 and CDR2 (germline): MNHNS, SASEGT. This CDR3 has 14 amino acids. V trimming: 2 bases; J trimming: 4 bases; junction bases outside the gene matches: 4. The CDR3 sequence is CASSEKDRVTEAFF. CDR3 coding DNA: TGTGCCAGCAGTGAAAAAGACAGGGTCACTGAAGCTTTCTTT.

This chain links TRBV6-5 with TRBJ2-7; maybe TRBD2 (5 bases). The germline V gene has CDR1 MNHEY and CDR2 SVGAGI. The CDR3 length is 13 residues. Deletions cut 10 bases from V and 5 bases from J, with 18 bases between. CDR3 in amino acids: CAIRGPAGDEQYF. The CDR3 nucleotides read TGTGCCATCCGAGGGCCGGCCGGGGACGAGCAGTACTTC.

The chain is built from TRBV2 and TRBJ2-7; 7 bases line up with TRBD1. Trimming at V came to 2 bases and at J to 2 bases, leaving 6 bases not matched to a gene. The germline V gene has CDR1 SNHLY and CDR2 FYNNEI. The CDR3 is 15 amino acids. CDR3 amino acids: CASSESEGAAYEQYF. The DNA for the CDR3 is TGTGCCAGCAGTGAAAGTGAGGGGGCCGCCTACGAGCAGTACTTC.

The chain recombines TRBV5-1 with TRBJ2-5; D ambiguous. Germline loops: CDR1 SGHRS, CDR2 YFSETQ. The CDR3 contains 15 residues. V dropped 0 bases and J dropped 0 bases, with 9 bases sitting between them. The CDR3 DNA reads as TGCGCCAGCAGCTTGGCCTCCAGGTACCAAGAGACCCAGTACTTC. Protein sequence: CASSLASRYQETQYF.

The chain employs TRBV5-1 and TRBJ2-3; weak D call: TRBD1 (5 bases). Germline CDR1 reads SGHRS; CDR2 reads YFSETQ. This CDR3 is built from 15 residues. V lost 4 bases and J lost 1, with 13 bases in between. CDR3 coding DNA: TGCGCCAGCAGCCCAGGGTCCTTCGGCACAGATACGCAGTATTTT. This sequence encodes CASSPGSFGTDTQYF.

The chain has TRBV13 and TRBJ2-3; 11 bases fit TRBD2. This CDR3 contains 18 residues. Germline V CDR1 and CDR2: PRHDT, FYEKMQ (reference sequence). V lost 4 bases to trimming and J lost 1 base; unmatched junction nucleotides: 10. CDR3 sequence: CASSSPASGGQGTDTQYF. In nucleotides, the CDR3 is TGTGCCAGCAGCTCTCCGGCTAGCGGGGGGCAGGGCACAGATACGCAGTATTTT.

The rearrangement links TRBV4-1 to TRBJ1-2, with 9 bases fitting TRBD1. The CDR3 is 14 residues long. With 3 bases clipped from V and 8 bases from J, the junction kept 7 bases outside the gene matches. From germline, CDR1 is MGHRA and CDR2 YSYEKL. The CDR3 nucleotides read TGCGCCAGCAGCCAGGCCGGGACAGGGTTAGGCTACACCTTC. Encoded protein: CASSQAGTGLGYTF.

The rearrangement uses TRBV7-9 and TRBJ2-3; TRBD1 aligns across 8 bases. Germline lookup yields CDR1 SEHNR and CDR2 FQNEAQ (reference sequence). V trimming: 5 bases; J trimming: 5 bases; junction bases outside the gene matches: 6. The CDR3 runs to 14 residues. The CDR3 protein is CASSEGRGQDTQYF. CDR3 in DNA: TGTGCCAGCAGCGAGGGCAGGGGGCAAGATACGCAGTATTTT.

The chain recombines TRBV27 with TRBJ1-1, with D possibly TRBD1 on 5 matching bases. The CDR3 runs 11 residues. The ends were cut back, 7 bases at V and 7 bases at J, with 10 bases in the middle. CDR1 is MNHEY and CDR2 is SMNVEV in the germline V gene (reference sequence). The CDR3 here is CASTGRVEAFF. The CDR3 DNA follows: TGTGCCAGCACAGGGAGGGTTGAAGCTTTCTTT.

V and J are TRBV6-4 and TRBJ2-1; possible D gene TRBD1, 6 bases. Trimming cost V 4 bases and J 6 bases, with 13 bases left between them. CDR3 length: 14 amino acids. Germline assignment: CDR1 MRHNA and CDR2 SNTAGT. The CDR3 protein is CASSASGTPNEQFF. The CDR3 bases are TGTGCCAGCAGTGCCTCAGGGACACCCAATGAGCAGTTCTTC.

The genes are TRBV6-5 and TRBJ1-5; 9 nucleotides align to TRBD1. The CDR3 spans 15 residues. Per the germline V gene, CDR1 is MNHEY and CDR2 is SVGAGI. The trim removed 7 bases at V and 5 bases at J, leaving 9 bases unmatched. The CDR3 reads CASKKQGANYQPQHF. CDR3 nucleotides: TGTGCCAGCAAAAAACAGGGGGCTAATTATCAGCCCCAGCATTTT.

This chain links TRBV15 with TRBJ1-2, with 7 bases lining up with TRBD1. The CDR3 extends over 15 amino acids. Germline values: CDR1 LNHNV, CDR2 YYDKDF (reference sequence). Trimming took 3 bases from V and 5 from J; bases not matched to a gene: 9. CDR3 protein: CATSRGTGAEYGYTF. CDR3 bases: TGTGCCACCAGCAGGGGAACAGGGGCCGAATATGGCTACACCTTC.